A single sample gave rise to the 15 T cell receptor beta chains below, sequenced in a study of tumor-infiltrating lymphocytes in primary liver carcinoma. Germline DNA was also extracted, and blood RNA was taken from unsorted whole blood. From around 530 ng of total RNA, TCR beta-specific cDNA was reverse-transcribed using a constant-region primer. Slightly modified ARM-PCR served as the procedure for the TCR beta libraries. These libraries came from three rounds of nested multiplex PCR. Primers for the first two PCR rounds were TRBV1-TRBV30 forward primers and a C-beta reverse primer (approximately 10 cycles per round). TCRdb itself ran the multiplex PCR reads through MiXCR, one entry per CDR3 protein. The data show approximately 320,000 distinct CDR3 sequences, 50% to 60% seen once. Material: peripheral blood. The receptors here all came from a woman aged 25 to 45 with primary liver carcinoma and hepatitis B virus infection.

In this sample, this clonotype turned up many times. V is TRBV6-6 and J is TRBJ1-1; D gene uncertain. V shed 8 bases and J shed 5 bases, with 15 bases lying between them. Germline CDR1 reads MNHNY; CDR2 reads SVGAGI (reference sequence). The CDR3 is made up of 13 amino acids. CDR3 in DNA: TGTGCCAGCGGGCAATCGGTGGGGACTGAAGCTTTCTTT. It codes for CASGQSVGTEAFF.

This clonotype came up a few times. Germline and junction disagree at one end, which may indicate a read error. This chain uses TRBV4-1 with TRBJ2-7, with D perhaps matching TRBD2 (6 bases). The CDR3 has 13 residues. The germline V gene encodes CDR1 MGHRA and CDR2 YSYEKL. The CDR3 protein is CASSQAPGGHGGF. DNA for the CDR3: TGCGCCAGCAGCCAGGCCCCCGGTGGCCACGGGGGCTTC.

This chain uses TRBV5-4 with TRBJ1-2; a weak D match, TRBD1 (6 bases). CDR1 is SGHNT and CDR2 is YYREEE in the germline V gene (reference sequence). V was trimmed by 0 bases and J by 8 bases, leaving 11 bases between them. This CDR3 region has 13 residues. CDR3 sequence (DNA): TGTGCCAGCAGCTTGGATGGGGGCGTAGGCTACACCTTC. Translating it yields CASSLDGGVGYTF. Full variable domain (outside the CDR3, taken from reference TRBV5-4 and TRBJ1-2): ETGVTQSPTHLIKTRGQQVTLRCSSQSGHNTVSWYQQALGQGPQFIFQYYREEENGRGNFPPRFSGLQFPNYSSELNVNALELDDSALYLCASSLDGGVGYTFGSGTRLTVV.

To note about this clonotype: A read error may account for a junction end that differs from germline. V usage is TRBV10-2 and J usage is TRBJ2-2; a possible D gene is TRBD1 (6 bases). The CDR3 spans 18 residues. Germline CDR1 WSHSY, CDR2 SAAADI. The CDR3 is CASTPTSRGPPNTGELFF. Written as DNA, the CDR3 is TGCGCTAGCACACCGACAAGCAGGGGACCTCCGAACACCGGGGAGTTGTTTTTT.

The chain carries TRBV6-2 or TRBV6-3 and TRBJ2-1; possible D gene TRBD1, 5 bases. This CDR3 comprises 17 residues. Trimming stripped 5 bases from V and 4 bases from J, with 21 bases between. The V gene's germline CDR1 is MNHEY and CDR2 SVGEGT. For the CDR3, the DNA is TGTGCCAGCAGTCCCGACAGTTTACTCCGCATATACAATGAGCAGTTCTTC. Translated: CASSPDSLLRIYNEQFF.

The chain couples TRBV5-6 to TRBJ2-3; D is possibly TRBD2 (5 bases). CDR1 and CDR2 (germline): SGHDT, YYEEEE. The length of the CDR3 is 15 residues. Trimming stripped 1 base from V and 2 bases from J, with 11 bases between. The CDR3 DNA sequence: TGTGCCAGCAGCTTGATCCATGACTACACAGATACGCAGTATTTT. It encodes CASSLIHDYTDTQYF.

With respect to this clonotype: One end of the junction is discordant with germline, which a read error may explain. The V gene is TRBV7-9, the J gene TRBJ1-6; D is ambiguous. The length of the CDR3 is 15 residues. CDR1 is SEHNR, CDR2 FQNEAQ, per germline (reference sequence). CDR3 sequence reads: CTSSSDPPLDSPLHF. DNA for the CDR3: TGTACCAGCAGCTCGGACCCGCCTTTGGATTCACCCCTCCACTTT.

About this clonotype itself: This may come from a read error, since a much larger clone is one base off. V is TRBV6-2 or TRBV6-3 and J is TRBJ1-5, with TRBD1 identical over 10 bases. CDR1 and CDR2 (germline): MNHEY, SVGEGT. V was pared by 4 bases and J by 6 bases, with 9 bases of the junction left unmatched. CDR3 length equals 16 residues. Written as DNA, the CDR3 is TGTGCCAGCAGTTTGCGGACAGGGGGATTCAGTCAGCCCCAGCATTTT. Its protein is CASSLRTGGFSQPQHF.

This clonotype was observed many times. The V call is TRBV11-2, the J call TRBJ2-7, with TRBD1 matching 9 bases. The V gene end was trimmed by 5 bases and the J gene end by 4 bases; junction bases not matched to a gene: 9. The CDR3 totals 15 residues. Germline CDR1 SGHAT, CDR2 FQNNGV. Here the CDR3 reads CASSVAGTGTYEQYF. The CDR3 DNA reads as TGTGCCAGCAGCGTTGCCGGGACAGGGACGTACGAGCAGTACTTC.

As for this clonotype: At one of its ends the junction is not consistent with the germline gene, which may arise from a read error. This sequence joins TRBV6-5 and TRBJ2-5; 12 bases agree with TRBD2. Germline V gene sequence: CDR1 MNHEY, CDR2 SVGAGI. The CDR3 loop spans 15 amino acids. The CDR3, as DNA: TGTGTCAGCAGTTCACTAGCGGGAGGAGAAGAGACCCAGTACTTC. Translated, it gives CVSSSLAGGEETQYF.

About this clonotype itself: A single base separates this from a much larger clone, so it may be a read error. The rearrangement uses TRBV29-1 and TRBJ2-1, with no clear D. The CDR3 sequence is 13 residues long. Trimming shortened V by 3 bases and J by 11 bases, and 17 bases separated the two germline ends. Per germline, CDR1 SQVTM and CDR2 ANQGSEA. CDR3 sequence reads: CSVEVNLGNKQFF. CDR3 bases: TGCAGCGTTGAGGTCAACCTGGGGAATAAGCAGTTCTTC.

Details on this clonotype: Germline is not matched at one junction end, which may reflect a read error. The chain has TRBV28 and TRBJ1-2, with a weak D call TRBD1 (5 bases). The CDR3 runs 15 residues. Germline lookup yields CDR1 MDHEN and CDR2 SYDVKM. CDR3 coding DNA: TGTGCCAGCAGTTCAGAGGGACGGGAAAGCTATGGCTACGCCTTC. Residues: CASSSEGRESYGYAF.

As for this clonotype: This may be a read error: a much more frequent sequence differs by one nucleotide. This sequence joins TRBV4-2 and TRBJ2-2; no reliable D call. Germline V lookup: CDR1 LGHNA, CDR2 YNFKEQ. V was clipped by 3 bases and J by 0 bases, with 14 bases between them. This CDR3 has 17 amino acids. The CDR3 region is CASSHDLSNANTGELFF. As DNA, the CDR3 is TGTGCCAGCAGCCATGATTTGAGCAACGCGAACACCGGGGAGCTGTTTTTT.

The sample holds a few counts of this clonotype. The V and J genes are TRBV4-2 and TRBJ2-7, with 8 bases that match TRBD2. This CDR3 is built from 15 residues. Germline lookup yields CDR1 LGHNA and CDR2 YNFKEQ. Trimming at V came to 0 bases and at J to 5 bases, leaving 6 bases not matched to a gene. CDR3 bases: TGTGCCAGCAGCCAAGATCCGGGAGGGCCTAACGAGCAGTACTTC. This encodes CASSQDPGGPNEQYF.

As to this clonotype: The junction and the germline gene differ at one end; a read error may be behind it. The rearrangement uses TRBV4-3 and TRBJ2-1; D not resolved. This CDR3 comprises 14 residues. CDR1 LGHNA and CDR2 YSLEER come from the germline V gene. CDR3 loop: CSSSHTESVNDQFF. For the CDR3, the DNA is TGCTCCAGCAGCCACACAGAGTCGGTCAATGACCAGTTCTTC.